The 4 T cell receptor beta chains below come from one sample, sequenced in a study. Sequencing used immunoSEQ multiplex PCR; TCRdb keeps in-frame clones, though not all of them. The sample lists tens of thousands of clones, 93% occurring once. The specimen sequenced was PBMCs. The receptors originated from a man aged 35 to 55 with rheumatoid arthritis.

The chain couples TRBV28 to TRBJ2-3; D might be TRBD1 or TRBD2, each matching 5 bases. Germline CDR1 and CDR2: MDHEN and SYDVKM. This CDR3 has 17 amino acids. The V and J ends lost 1 base and 0 bases respectively, with 14 bases between them. The DNA for the CDR3 is TGTGCCAGCAGTTTATCAGGGACCTCGACTAGCACAGATACGCAGTATTTT. Translation gives CASSLSGTSTSTDTQYF.

The gene calls are TRBV7-2 and TRBJ1-5; tentative D call: TRBD1 (5 bases). The V end lost 5 bases, the J end lost 4 bases, and 18 bases lay between the germline ends. CDR1 is SGHTA, CDR2 FQGNSA, per germline. This CDR3 has 16 amino acids. The CDR3 region is CASSLLAGVENQPQHF. The CDR3 DNA follows: TGTGCCAGCAGCCTTTTAGCGGGGGTAGAAAATCAGCCCCAGCATTTT.

V and J are TRBV7-2 and TRBJ1-6, with TRBD1 as a possible D gene (6 bases). The CDR3 sequence is 18 residues long. Germline V gives CDR1 SGHTA, CDR2 FQGNSA. The V end lost 5 bases, the J end lost 0 bases, and 17 bases lay between the germline ends. CDR3 loop: CASSRDRRLSSYNSPLHF. CDR3 nucleotides: TGTGCCAGCAGCCGTGACAGGCGCCTTAGCTCCTATAATTCACCCCTCCACTTT.

The CDR3: CASRSSGNTIYF. The DNA for the CDR3 is TGTGCCAGCCGCAGCTCTGGAAACACCATATATTTT. The rearrangement links TRBV2 to TRBJ1-3; D ambiguous. V was trimmed by 8 bases and J by 0 bases, leaving 5 bases between them. This CDR3 has 12 residues. Per germline, CDR1 SNHLY and CDR2 FYNNEI. The full variable domain, its missing parts supplied by reference TRBV2 and TRBJ1-3, is EPEVTQTPSHQVTQMGQEVILRCVPISNHLYFYWYRQILGQKVEFLVSFYNNEISEKSEIFDDQFSVERPDGSNFTLKIRSTKLEDSAMYFCASRSSGNTIYFGEGSWLTVV.